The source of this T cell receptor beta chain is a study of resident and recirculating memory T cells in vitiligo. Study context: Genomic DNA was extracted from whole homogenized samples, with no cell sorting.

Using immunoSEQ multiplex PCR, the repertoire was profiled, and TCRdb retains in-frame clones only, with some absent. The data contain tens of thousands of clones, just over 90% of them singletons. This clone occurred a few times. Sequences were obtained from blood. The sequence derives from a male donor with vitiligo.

The CDR3 here is CASSWDKSYGYTF. The CDR3, as DNA: TGCGCCAGCAGCTGGGACAAATCCTATGGCTACACCTTC. The chain carries TRBV5-1 and TRBJ1-2; weak D call: TRBD1 (6 bases). V lost 3 bases and J lost 4, with 10 bases in between. This CDR3 has 13 residues. CDR1 and CDR2 (germline): SGHRS, YFSETQ.